A single TCR beta chain is shown here with its context. As handled by the study authors: Amplification of reference gene primers was used by the study to estimate nucleated cell counts. This table comes from immunoSEQ multiplex PCR, and its TCRdb copy is limited to in-frame clones, with some not included. V and J calls and clone size are copied from that table; D and trimming were computed from the DNA. The sample has some 100,000 clones, around 80% seen once; the top ten hold under 7.5%. Trimming took off 1 base at V and 5 bases at J, with 14 bases between the two ends. CDR1 and CDR2 (germline): LNHDA, SQIVND (reference sequence). CDR3 length equals 15 residues. This specimen belongs to a study of blood T cell repertoires in COVID-19. Study in general: Both acute and convalescent COVID-19 samples were obtained from the United States, Italy and Spain. Nucleic acid was either cDNA or gDNA, and it came from T cells, B-cell-depleted T cells, or PBMCs.

The chain joins TRBV19 to TRBJ2-5, with a possible D match to TRBD2 (6 bases). The sample taken for sequencing was peripheral blood. This sequence originates from a man in his fifties or sixties with active or convalescent COVID-19. CDR3 sequence reads: CASSIGATGGETQYF. DNA for the CDR3: TGTGCCAGTAGTATAGGTGCCACCGGAGGGGAGACCCAGTACTTC.